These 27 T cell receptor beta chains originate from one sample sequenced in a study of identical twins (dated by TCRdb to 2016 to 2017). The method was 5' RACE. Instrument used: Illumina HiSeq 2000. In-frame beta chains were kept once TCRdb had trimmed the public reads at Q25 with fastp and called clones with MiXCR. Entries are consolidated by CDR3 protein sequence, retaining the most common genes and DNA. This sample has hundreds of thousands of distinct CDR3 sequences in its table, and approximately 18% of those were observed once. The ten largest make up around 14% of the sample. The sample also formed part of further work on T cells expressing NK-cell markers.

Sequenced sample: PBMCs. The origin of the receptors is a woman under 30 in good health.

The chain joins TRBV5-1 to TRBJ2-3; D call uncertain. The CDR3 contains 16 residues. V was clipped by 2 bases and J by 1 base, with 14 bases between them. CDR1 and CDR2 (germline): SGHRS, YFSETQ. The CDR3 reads CASSFRPSAGTDTQYF. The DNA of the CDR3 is TGCGCCAGCAGCTTCCGGCCGTCGGCGGGCACAGATACGCAGTATTTT.

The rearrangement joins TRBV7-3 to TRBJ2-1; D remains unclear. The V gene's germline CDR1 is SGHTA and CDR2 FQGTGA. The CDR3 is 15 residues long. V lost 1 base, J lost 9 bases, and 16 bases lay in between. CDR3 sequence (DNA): TGTGCCAGCAGCTTAAGGTCTAGTCGGTTAGGTGAGCAGTTCTTC. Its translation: CASSLRSSRLGEQFF.

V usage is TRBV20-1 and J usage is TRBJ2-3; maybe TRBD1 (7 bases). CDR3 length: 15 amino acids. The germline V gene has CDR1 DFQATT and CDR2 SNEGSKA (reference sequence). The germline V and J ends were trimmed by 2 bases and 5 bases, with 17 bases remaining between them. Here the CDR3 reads CSARSLTQGGDTQYF. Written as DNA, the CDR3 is TGCAGTGCTAGATCTCTTACGCAGGGGGGAGATACGCAGTATTTT.

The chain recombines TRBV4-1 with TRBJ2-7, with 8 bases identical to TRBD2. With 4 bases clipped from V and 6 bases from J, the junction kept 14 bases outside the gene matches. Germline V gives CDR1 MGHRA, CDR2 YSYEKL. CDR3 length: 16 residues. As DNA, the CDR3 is TGCGCCAGCAGCCCTGAATGGACGGGACTAGAGGGCGAGCAGTACTTC. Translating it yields CASSPEWTGLEGEQYF.

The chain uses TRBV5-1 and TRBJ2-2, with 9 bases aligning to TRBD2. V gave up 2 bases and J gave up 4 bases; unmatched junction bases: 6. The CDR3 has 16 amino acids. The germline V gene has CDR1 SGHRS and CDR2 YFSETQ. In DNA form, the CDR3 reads TGCGCCAGCAGCTTAATAGCGGGAGTAGCCACCGGGGAGCTGTTTTTT. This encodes CASSLIAGVATGELFF.

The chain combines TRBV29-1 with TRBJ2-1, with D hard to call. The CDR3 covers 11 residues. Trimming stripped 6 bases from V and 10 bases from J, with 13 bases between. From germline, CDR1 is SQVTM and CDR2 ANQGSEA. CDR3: CSVAVSREQFF. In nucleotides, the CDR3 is TGCAGCGTCGCAGTATCGCGGGAGCAGTTCTTC.

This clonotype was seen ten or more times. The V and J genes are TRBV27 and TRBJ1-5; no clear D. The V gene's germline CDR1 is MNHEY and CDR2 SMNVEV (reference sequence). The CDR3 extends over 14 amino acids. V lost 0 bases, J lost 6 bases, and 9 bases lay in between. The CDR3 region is CASSLSIAFQPQHF. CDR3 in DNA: TGTGCCAGCAGTTTATCGATCGCTTTTCAGCCCCAGCATTTT.

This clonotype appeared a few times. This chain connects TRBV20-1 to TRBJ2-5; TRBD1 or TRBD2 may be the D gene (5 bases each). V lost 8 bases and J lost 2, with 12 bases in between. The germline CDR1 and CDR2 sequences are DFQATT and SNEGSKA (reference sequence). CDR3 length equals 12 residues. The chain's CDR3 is CSWDRPQETQYF. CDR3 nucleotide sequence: TGCAGTTGGGACCGACCGCAAGAGACCCAGTACTTC.

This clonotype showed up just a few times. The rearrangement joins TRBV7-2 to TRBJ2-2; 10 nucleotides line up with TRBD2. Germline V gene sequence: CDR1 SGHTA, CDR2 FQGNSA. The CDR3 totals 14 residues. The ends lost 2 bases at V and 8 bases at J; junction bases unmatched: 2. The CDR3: CASSLLAGEGELFF. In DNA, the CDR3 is TGTGCCAGCAGCTTACTAGCGGGAGAAGGGGAGCTGTTTTTT.

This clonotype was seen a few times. The CDR3 DNA reads as TGTGCCAGCAGTCCACTCCTAACAGTGAACACTGAAGCTTTCTTT. It codes for CASSPLLTVNTEAFF. This chain connects TRBV12-3 or TRBV12-4 to TRBJ1-1; D uncertain. V shed 5 bases and J shed 0 bases, with 13 bases lying between them. The CDR3 is 15 amino acids.

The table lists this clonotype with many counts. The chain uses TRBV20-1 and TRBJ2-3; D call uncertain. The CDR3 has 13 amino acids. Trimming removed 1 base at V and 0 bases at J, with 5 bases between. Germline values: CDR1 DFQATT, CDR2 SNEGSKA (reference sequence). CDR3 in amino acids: CSARVPSTDTQYF. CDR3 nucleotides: TGCAGTGCTAGAGTCCCCAGCACAGATACGCAGTATTTT.

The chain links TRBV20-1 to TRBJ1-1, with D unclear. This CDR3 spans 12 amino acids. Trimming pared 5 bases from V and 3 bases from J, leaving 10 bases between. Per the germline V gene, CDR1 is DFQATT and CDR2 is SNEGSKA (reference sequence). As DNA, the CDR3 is TGCAGTGCTCTTTGGGGTCACACTGAAGCTTTCTTT. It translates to CSALWGHTEAFF.

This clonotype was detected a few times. The CDR3 is CSANPAGGPVIEQYF. CDR3 DNA: TGCAGTGCCAACCCAGCGGGAGGGCCAGTCATCGAGCAGTACTTC. The V gene is TRBV20-1, the J gene TRBJ2-7; 10 bases are shared with TRBD2. CDR3 length equals 15 residues. J was trimmed by 6 bases and V by 6 bases; bases with no gene match: 14. Germline values: CDR1 DFQATT, CDR2 SNEGSKA (reference sequence).

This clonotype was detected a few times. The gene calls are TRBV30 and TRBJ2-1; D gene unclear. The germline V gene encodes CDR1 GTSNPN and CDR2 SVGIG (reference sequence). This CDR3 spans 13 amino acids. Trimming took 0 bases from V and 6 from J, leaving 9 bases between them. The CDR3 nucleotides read TGTGCCTGGAGTGTAGGCCTATCCAATGAGCAGTTCTTC. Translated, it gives CAWSVGLSNEQFF. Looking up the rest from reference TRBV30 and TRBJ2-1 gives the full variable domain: SQTIHQWPATLVQPVGSPLSLECTVEGTSNPNLYWYRQAAGRGLQLLFYSVGIGQISSEVPQNLSASRPQDRQFILSSKKLLLSDSGFYLCAWSVGLSNEQFFGPGTRLTVL.

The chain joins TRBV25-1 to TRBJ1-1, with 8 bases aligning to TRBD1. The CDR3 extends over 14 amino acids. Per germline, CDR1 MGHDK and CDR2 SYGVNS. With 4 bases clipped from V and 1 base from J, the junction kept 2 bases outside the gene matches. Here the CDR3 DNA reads TGTGCCAGCAGTGGGGACAGGCCGAACACTGAAGCTTTCTTT. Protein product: CASSGDRPNTEAFF.

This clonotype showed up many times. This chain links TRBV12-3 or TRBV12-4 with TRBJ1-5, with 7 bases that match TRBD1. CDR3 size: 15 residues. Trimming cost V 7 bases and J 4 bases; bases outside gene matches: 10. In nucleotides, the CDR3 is TGTGCCAGCAAACCCCAGGGGGGGGCGAATCAGCCCCAGCATTTT. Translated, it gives CASKPQGGANQPQHF.

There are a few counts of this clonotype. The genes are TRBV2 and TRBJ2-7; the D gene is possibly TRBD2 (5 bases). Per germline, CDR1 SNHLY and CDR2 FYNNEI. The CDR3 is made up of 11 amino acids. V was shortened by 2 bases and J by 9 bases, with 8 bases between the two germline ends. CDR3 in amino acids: CASSEQRGQYF. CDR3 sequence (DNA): TGTGCCAGCAGTGAACAACGGGGGCAGTACTTC.

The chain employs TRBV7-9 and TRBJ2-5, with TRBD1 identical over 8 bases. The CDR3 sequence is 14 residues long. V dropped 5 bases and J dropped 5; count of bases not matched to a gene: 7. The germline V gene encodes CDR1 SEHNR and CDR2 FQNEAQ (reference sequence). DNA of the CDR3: TGTGCCAGCAGCGACGCGGACAGGGTGGAGACCCAGTACTTC. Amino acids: CASSDADRVETQYF.

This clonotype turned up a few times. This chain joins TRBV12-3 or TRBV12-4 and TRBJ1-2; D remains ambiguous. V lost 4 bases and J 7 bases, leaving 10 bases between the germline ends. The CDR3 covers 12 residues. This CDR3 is CASSSGVGGYTF. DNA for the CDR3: TGTGCCAGCAGTTCCGGGGTTGGTGGCTACACCTTC.

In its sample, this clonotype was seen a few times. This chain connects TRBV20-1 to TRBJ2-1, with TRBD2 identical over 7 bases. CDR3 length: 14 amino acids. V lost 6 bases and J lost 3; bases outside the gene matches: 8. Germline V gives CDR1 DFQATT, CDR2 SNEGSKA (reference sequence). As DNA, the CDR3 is TGCAGTGCAAGGCTGGGGGGGGGCTACAATGAGCAGTTCTTC. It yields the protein CSARLGGGYNEQFF.

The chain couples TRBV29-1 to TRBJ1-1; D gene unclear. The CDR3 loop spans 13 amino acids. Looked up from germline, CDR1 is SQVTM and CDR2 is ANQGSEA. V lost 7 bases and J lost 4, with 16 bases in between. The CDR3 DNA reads TGCAGCGGAGCGGGGTATTCGGTCACTGAAGCTTTCTTT. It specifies CSGAGYSVTEAFF.

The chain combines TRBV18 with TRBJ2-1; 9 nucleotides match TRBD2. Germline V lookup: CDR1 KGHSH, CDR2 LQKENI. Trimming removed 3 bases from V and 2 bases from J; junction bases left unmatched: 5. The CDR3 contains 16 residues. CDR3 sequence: CASSPSSGSTYNEQFF. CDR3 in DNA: TGTGCCAGCTCACCTAGTAGCGGGAGTACCTACAATGAGCAGTTCTTC.

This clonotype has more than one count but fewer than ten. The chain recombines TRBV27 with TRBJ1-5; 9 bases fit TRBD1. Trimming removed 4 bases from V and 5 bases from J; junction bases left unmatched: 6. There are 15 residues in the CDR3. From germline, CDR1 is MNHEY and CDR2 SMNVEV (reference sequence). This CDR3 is CASSSRDRAYQPQHF. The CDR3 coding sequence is TGTGCCAGCAGTTCCCGGGACAGGGCCTATCAGCCCCAGCATTTT.

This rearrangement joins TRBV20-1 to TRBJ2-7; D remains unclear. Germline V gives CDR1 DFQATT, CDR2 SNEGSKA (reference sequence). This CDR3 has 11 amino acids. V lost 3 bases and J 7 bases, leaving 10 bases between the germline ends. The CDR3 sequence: CSARDPQEQYF. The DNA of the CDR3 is TGCAGTGCTAGGGACCCCCAGGAGCAGTACTTC.

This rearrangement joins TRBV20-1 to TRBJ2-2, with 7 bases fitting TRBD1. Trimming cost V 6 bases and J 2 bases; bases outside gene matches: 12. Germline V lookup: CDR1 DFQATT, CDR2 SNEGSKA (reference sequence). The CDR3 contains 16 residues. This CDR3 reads CSAHPRGQINTGELFF. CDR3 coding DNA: TGCAGTGCCCACCCTAGGGGGCAAATTAACACCGGGGAGCTGTTTTTT.

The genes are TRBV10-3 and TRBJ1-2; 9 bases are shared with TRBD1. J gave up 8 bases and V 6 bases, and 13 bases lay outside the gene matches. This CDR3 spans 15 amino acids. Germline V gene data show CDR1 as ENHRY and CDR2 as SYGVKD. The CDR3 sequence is CAIRLTGTGIEGYTF. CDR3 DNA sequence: TGTGCCATCAGATTGACCGGGACAGGGATTGAAGGCTACACCTTC.

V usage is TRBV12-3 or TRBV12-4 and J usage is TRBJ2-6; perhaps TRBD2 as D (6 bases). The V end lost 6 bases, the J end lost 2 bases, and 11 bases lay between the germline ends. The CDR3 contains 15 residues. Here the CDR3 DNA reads TGTGCCAGCAGGTGGGGGGTAACTGGGGCCAACGTCCTGACTTTC. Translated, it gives CASRWGVTGANVLTF.